What follows is one T cell receptor beta chain and its context. Its cognate antigen is unknown. Germline CDR1 SGHAT, CDR2 FQNNGV. The CDR3 is 14 amino acids. Trimming cost V 5 bases and J 4 bases; bases outside gene matches: 7. Whereas donors were nominally healthy upon sampling, unrecorded immune exposures were probable. PCR amplification relied on 60 Vbeta primers (plus 13 Jbeta primers). The assay was immunoSEQ multiplex PCR, and TCRdb's table has in-frame clones only and misses some. The sample contains 130,000 or so clones, roughly 85% of which appear only once. The data originate from a study of cytomegalovirus exposure and HLA in healthy donors. For the study at large: About 85 million unique TCR sequences came from HLA-typed donors in an early release. Findings and caveats of the study: One later analysis reportedly identified an Asian-associated ancestry cluster that showed fewer N-insertions than the approximately 700-donor mean. The likely origin of a cluster of highly shared sequence variants was a sequencing artifact.

The clonotype was recovered from a middle-aged man in good health and CMV-seronegative. The chain has TRBV11-2 and TRBJ2-7; 8 bases are a match to TRBD2. Sequencing used PBMCs. CDR3 nucleotide sequence: TGTGCCAGCAGCCGGGGACTAGAGATGTACGAGCAGTACTTC. Its protein is CASSRGLEMYEQYF.